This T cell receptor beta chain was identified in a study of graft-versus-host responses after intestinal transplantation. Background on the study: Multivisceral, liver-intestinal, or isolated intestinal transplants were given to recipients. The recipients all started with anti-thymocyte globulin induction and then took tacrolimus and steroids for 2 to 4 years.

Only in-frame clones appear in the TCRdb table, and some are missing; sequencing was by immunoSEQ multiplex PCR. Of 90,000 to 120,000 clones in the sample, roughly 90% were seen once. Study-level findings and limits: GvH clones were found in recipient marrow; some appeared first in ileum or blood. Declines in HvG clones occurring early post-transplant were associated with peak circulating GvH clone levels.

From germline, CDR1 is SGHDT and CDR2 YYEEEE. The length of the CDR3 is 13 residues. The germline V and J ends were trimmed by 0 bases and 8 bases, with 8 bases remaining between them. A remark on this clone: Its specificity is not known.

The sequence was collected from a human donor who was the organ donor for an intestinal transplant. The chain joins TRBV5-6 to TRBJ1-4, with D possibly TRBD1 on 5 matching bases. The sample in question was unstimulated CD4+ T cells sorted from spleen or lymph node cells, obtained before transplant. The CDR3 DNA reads TGTGCCAGCAGCTTGGCAGGGATCGAAAAACTGTTTTTT. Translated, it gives CASSLAGIEKLFF.